The 21 T cell receptor beta chains listed next were all sequenced from one sample in a study of monozygotic twins with inflammatory bowel disease. TCRdb re-called the 5' RACE reads, yielding one record per CDR3 amino acid sequence without DNA. This specimen shows more than 300,000 distinct CDR3 sequences; the ten leading clones hold around 2.6%. The material sequenced was blood. These receptors originate from a human donor with ulcerative colitis or Crohn's disease, or a healthy co-twin of an affected twin (not recorded which).

This rearrangement joins TRBV20-1 to TRBJ1-6; TCRdb selects TRBD1, and the lack of DNA leaves this call unchecked. Per the germline V gene, CDR1 is DFQATT and CDR2 is SNEGSKA (reference sequence). The length of the CDR3 is 15 residues. CDR3: CSARETGTAYSPLHF.

The CDR3 region is CASSPIIRTGLDEQFF. V usage is TRBV7-2 and J usage is TRBJ2-1; TCRdb's assignment of TRBD1 cannot be checked, as there is no DNA. The CDR3 spans 16 residues. Germline V gives CDR1 SGHTA, CDR2 FQGNSA.

The J gene is TRBJ2-7, the V gene TRBV5-1; there is no DNA to check the TCRdb D call of TRBD1. CDR1 SGHRS and CDR2 YFSETQ come from the germline V gene. The CDR3 is 15 residues long. The CDR3 loop reads CASSDSLFSSYEQYF.

The chain combines TRBV12-3 or TRBV12-4 with TRBJ2-3. The CDR3 runs 12 residues. The CDR3 sequence: CASSPITDTQYF.

The chain employs TRBV7-2 and TRBJ1-3. Germline loops: CDR1 SGHTA, CDR2 FQGNSA. The CDR3 sequence is 15 residues long. The CDR3 here is CASSLDQGSGNTIYF.

The V call is TRBV12-5, the J call TRBJ2-7; TCRdb's assignment of TRBD1 cannot be checked, as there is no DNA. This CDR3 has 15 residues. Germline V gives CDR1 LGHNT, CDR2 FRNRAP. CDR3 in amino acids: CASGLVVAGSYEQYF.

The chain is built from TRBV12-3 or TRBV12-4 and TRBJ2-1; TCRdb's D call, TRBD2, is unchecked because there is no DNA. The CDR3 covers 16 residues. The CDR3: CASSRGLAGGQNEQFF.

This sequence joins TRBV18 and TRBJ2-5; TCRdb's assignment of TRBD1 cannot be checked, as there is no DNA. This CDR3 region has 13 residues. Germline V lookup: CDR1 KGHSH, CDR2 LQKENI. CDR3 protein: CASSPAGRETQYF.

CDR3 residues: CASSQDLRGDYGYTF. This chain links TRBV4-2 with TRBJ1-2; TCRdb designates TRBD1, a call that cannot be tested without DNA. The CDR3 extends over 15 amino acids. CDR1 LGHNA and CDR2 YNFKEQ come from the germline V gene.

The chain couples TRBV18 to TRBJ1-1; TCRdb's D call, TRBD1, is unchecked because there is no DNA. The CDR3 spans 17 residues. The germline CDR1 and CDR2 sequences are KGHSH and LQKENI. The CDR3 protein is CASSPPFSSGQGTEAFF.

V usage is TRBV7-9 and J usage is TRBJ2-1; with no DNA, the TCRdb D assignment of TRBD2 cannot be verified. Looked up from germline, CDR1 is SEHNR and CDR2 is FQNEAQ (reference sequence). This CDR3 region has 14 residues. This CDR3 reads CASKMRGGQDVQFF.

The CDR3 protein is CASSPPGVPNEKLFF. This chain links TRBV5-1 with TRBJ1-4. The CDR3 totals 15 residues. CDR1 SGHRS and CDR2 YFSETQ come from the germline V gene.

This chain uses TRBV12-3 or TRBV12-4 with TRBJ2-5. The CDR3 sequence is 13 residues long. The CDR3 here is CASSFTERETQYF.

J is TRBJ2-7 and V is TRBV20-1; without DNA, the TCRdb call of TRBD2 cannot be checked. Germline V gene data show CDR1 as DFQATT and CDR2 as SNEGSKA (reference sequence). The CDR3 runs 11 residues. CDR3 loop: CSARGGAEQYF.

The chain recombines TRBV12-3 or TRBV12-4 with TRBJ2-1; TCRdb's D call of TRBD1 is untestable without DNA. The CDR3 is 17 amino acids. The CDR3 protein is CASSSGWGGASYNEQFF.

J is TRBJ2-2 and V is TRBV6-2 or TRBV6-3; the D gene TCRdb calls, TRBD2, cannot be checked with no DNA. This CDR3 comprises 17 residues. In germline, CDR1 is MNHEY, CDR2 SVGEGT. CDR3 sequence reads: CASSYSQGGINTGELFF.

This rearrangement joins TRBV5-5 to TRBJ1-3. CDR3 size: 15 residues. Germline V lookup: CDR1 SGHKS, CDR2 YYEKEE (reference sequence). This chain's CDR3 is CASNALQLSGNTIYF.

The chain combines TRBV20-1 with TRBJ2-2; TCRdb calls TRBD1, which cannot be checked without DNA. This CDR3 has 13 amino acids. Germline V gene data show CDR1 as DFQATT and CDR2 as SNEGSKA (reference sequence). The CDR3 spells CSARETGKGSVFF.

The chain joins TRBV19 to TRBJ2-1; TCRdb lists TRBD1, though no DNA is available to test this call. Germline V gives CDR1 LNHDA, CDR2 SQIVND (reference sequence). The CDR3 is 15 amino acids. The CDR3: CASSITGGPYNEQFF.

The CDR3 sequence is CASSPTARASGYTF. V usage is TRBV18 and J usage is TRBJ1-2; TCRdb gives TRBD1 as the D gene, but with no DNA this cannot be confirmed. CDR1 is KGHSH and CDR2 is LQKENI in the germline V gene. This CDR3 has 14 amino acids. The whole variable domain, remainder taken from reference TRBV18 and TRBJ1-2, is NAGVMQNPRHLVRRRGQEARLRCSPMKGHSHVYWYRQLPEEGLKFMVYLQKENIIDESGMPKERFSAEFPKEGPSILRIQQVVRGDSAAYFCASSPTARASGYTFGSGTRLTVV.

This rearrangement joins TRBV7-8 to TRBJ2-3; there is no DNA to check the TCRdb D call of TRBD1. Germline V gives CDR1 SGHVS, CDR2 FQNEAQ. CDR3 length: 16 residues. The CDR3 loop is CAGSRAGATSTDTQYF.